The 32 T cell receptor beta chains presented below share a single source sample, sequenced in a study of human T cells and chemical hapten exposure. MiXCR, run by TCRdb on the RACE reads, gives a single entry per CDR3 protein. Among 330,000 or so distinct CDR3 sequences listed, 6% to 7% were seen once. The time point denotes: patch test 2, 6 weeks after DPC sensitization. Described treatment: therapeutic diphenylcyclopropenone sensitization with weekly scalp DPC. The specimen comprised whole blood, sampled in connection with sensitization to the hapten diphenylcyclopropenone (DPC). These receptors were taken from a woman younger than 35 with alopecia areata. Some clones in this sample may be carry-over from other donors' samples.

This clonotype showed up just a few times. The CDR3 nucleotides are TGTGCCAGCAGCGCGCGGACAGGATTCGGGGCCAACGTCCTGACTTTC. Translated, it gives CASSARTGFGANVLTF. The chain links TRBV7-9 to TRBJ2-6, with 7 positions matching TRBD1. Looked up from germline, CDR1 is SEHNR and CDR2 is FQNEAQ (reference sequence). The trim removed 5 bases at V and 4 bases at J, leaving 8 bases unmatched. This CDR3 comprises 16 residues.

This clonotype showed up just a few times. The rearrangement joins TRBV6-2 or TRBV6-3 to TRBJ2-2; 9 nucleotides line up with TRBD2. The CDR3 has 17 amino acids. Germline V gene lookup returns CDR1 MNHEY and CDR2 SVGEGT. V shed 5 bases and J 3 bases; nucleotides not matched to a gene: 10. CDR3 loop: CASSPRASSGDTGELFF. The CDR3 DNA follows: TGTGCCAGCAGTCCACGGGCGTCTAGCGGGGACACCGGGGAGCTGTTTTTT.

This clonotype has just a few counts. The chain combines TRBV4-2 with TRBJ2-4; D is uncertain. V was clipped by 3 bases and J by 2 bases, with 20 bases between them. Per the germline V gene, CDR1 is LGHNA and CDR2 is YNFKEQ. The CDR3 is 18 amino acids. The CDR3 DNA is TGTGCCAGCAGCCACCTAGGAACAGCGAGCAGTACCAAAAACATTCAGTACTTC. This sequence encodes CASSHLGTASSTKNIQYF.

This clonotype showed up many times. This may stem from a read error, because a much larger clone lies one nucleotide away. The chain is built from TRBV7-9 and TRBJ1-4; D is undetermined. Looked up from germline, CDR1 is SEHNR and CDR2 is FQNEAQ (reference sequence). V was pared by 4 bases and J by 0 bases, with 9 bases between. The CDR3 is 15 amino acids. CDR3 region: CASSSDRATNEKLFF. The CDR3 DNA sequence: TGTGCCAGCAGCTCGGACCGAGCAACTAATGAAAAACTGTTTTTT.

This clonotype appeared many times. This chain uses TRBV4-2 with TRBJ1-2; perhaps TRBD1 as D (6 bases). The CDR3 extends over 14 amino acids. V was trimmed by 0 bases and J by 6 bases, leaving 11 bases between them. CDR1 and CDR2 (germline): LGHNA, YNFKEQ. The CDR3 region is CASSQELGQNGYTF. As DNA, the CDR3 is TGTGCCAGCAGCCAAGAGTTAGGACAGAATGGCTACACCTTC.

There are a few counts of this clonotype. The chain couples TRBV7-8 to TRBJ2-1, with 8 bases identical to TRBD2. Germline values: CDR1 SGHVS, CDR2 FQNEAQ. Trimming cost V 3 bases and J 3 bases; bases outside gene matches: 4. The CDR3 consists of 15 residues. The CDR3 DNA follows: TGTGCCAGCAGCTTGGGCCGGGGGGGCTACAATGAGCAGTTCTTC. Amino acids: CASSLGRGGYNEQFF. Based on the CDR3 plus reference TRBV7-8 and TRBJ2-1, the full variable domain is GAGVSQSPRYKVAKRGQDVALRCDPISGHVSLFWYQQALGQGPEFLTYFQNEAQLDKSGLPSDRFFAERPEGSVSTLKIQRTQQEDSAVYLCASSLGRGGYNEQFFGPGTRLTVL.

This clonotype has a handful of counts. This rearrangement joins TRBV2 to TRBJ1-1; D is ambiguous. Trimming left V 6 bases short and J 1 base short, with 6 bases between. This CDR3 contains 12 residues. Germline V gives CDR1 SNHLY, CDR2 FYNNEI. The DNA of the CDR3 is TGTGCCAGCAGGGCAGGGAACACTGAAGCTTTCTTT. The encoded protein is CASRAGNTEAFF.

This clonotype was seen more than once but under ten times. This chain connects TRBV5-1 to TRBJ2-7, with 11 bases lining up with TRBD2. The CDR3 spans 16 residues. Germline values: CDR1 SGHRS, CDR2 YFSETQ. The V segment lost 4 bases and the J segment 2 bases; nucleotides outside the gene matches: 8. The CDR3 DNA sequence: TGCGCCAGCAGCCGGAAGACTAGCGGGGTGACCTACGAGCAGTACTTC. Its translation is CASSRKTSGVTYEQYF.

The chain uses TRBV20-1 and TRBJ1-5; D possibly corresponds to TRBD1 (6 bases). Germline lookup yields CDR1 DFQATT and CDR2 SNEGSKA (reference sequence). Trimming stripped 0 bases from V and 5 bases from J, with 17 bases between. The length of the CDR3 is 16 residues. The CDR3 bases are TGCAGTGCTAGAGATCGGAAGGGGGTGGACGATCAGCCCCAGCATTTT. This gives the protein CSARDRKGVDDQPQHF.

The chain has TRBV2 and TRBJ2-2; 13 bases fit TRBD2. CDR3 length equals 15 residues. V shed 4 bases and J 5 bases; nucleotides not matched to a gene: 1. Germline CDR1 SNHLY, CDR2 FYNNEI. CDR3 DNA: TGTGCCAGCAGTGTGGGACTAGCGGGGACCGGGGAGCTGTTTTTT. This encodes CASSVGLAGTGELFF.

Only a few counts were recorded for this clonotype. J is TRBJ1-5 and V is TRBV5-6; no definite D call. Germline lookup yields CDR1 SGHDT and CDR2 YYEEEE. The CDR3 length is 15 residues. The V and J ends lost 1 base and 0 bases respectively, with 8 bases between them. The CDR3 here is CASSLSANSNQPQHF. The CDR3, as DNA: TGTGCCAGCAGCTTGTCTGCGAATAGCAATCAGCCCCAGCATTTT.

The chain recombines TRBV5-5 with TRBJ2-1, with 12 positions matching TRBD2. CDR3 length equals 16 residues. V lost 2 bases to trimming and J lost 5 bases; unmatched junction nucleotides: 5. Germline CDR1 is SGHKS and CDR2 is YYEKEE (reference sequence). CDR3: CASSFLLAGGNNEQFF. In DNA form, the CDR3 reads TGTGCCAGCAGCTTTTTACTAGCGGGGGGAAACAATGAGCAGTTCTTC.

The CDR3 DNA reads as TGTGCCAGCAGCGTGTCACAGGTGACTGAAGCTTTCTTT. Its translation: CASSVSQVTEAFF. The J gene is TRBJ1-1, the V gene TRBV9, with D possibly TRBD1 on 5 matching bases. V was trimmed by 2 bases and J by 5 bases, leaving 10 bases between them. In germline, CDR1 is SGDLS, CDR2 YYNGEE. This CDR3 has 13 residues.

The chain combines TRBV7-8 with TRBJ1-6, with 8 nucleotides matching TRBD1. The J segment lost 7 bases and the V segment lost 3 bases, leaving 5 bases of the junction unmatched. This CDR3 is 15 amino acids long. Germline-derived CDR1 and CDR2 are SGHVS and FQNEAQ. CDR3 residues: CASSFRTGRNSPLHF. CDR3 DNA sequence: TGTGCCAGCAGCTTTCGGACAGGGAGGAATTCACCCCTCCACTTT.

This clonotype was counted ten times or more. The DNA for the CDR3 is TGTGCCAGCAGTGGGGCGACATCGAGCTCCTATAATTCACCCCTCCACTTT. It yields the protein CASSGATSSSYNSPLHF. This chain connects TRBV6-1 to TRBJ1-6; unclear D gene. V shed 4 bases and J shed 0 bases, with 13 bases lying between them. This CDR3 is 17 amino acids long. From germline, CDR1 is MNHNS and CDR2 SASEGT.

This clonotype showed up just a few times. This sequence joins TRBV6-2 or TRBV6-3 and TRBJ2-7; D could derive from TRBD1 or TRBD2 (5 bases each). The CDR3 spans 14 residues. Germline assignment: CDR1 MNHEY and CDR2 SVGEGT. V lost 8 bases and J lost 4, with 18 bases in between. CDR3 protein: CASRFSGTSYEQYF. The CDR3 DNA follows: TGTGCCAGCCGATTCTCCGGGACCTCGTACGAGCAGTACTTC.

This clonotype showed up many times. The gene calls are TRBV20-1 and TRBJ1-5; D is undetermined. Trimming removed 5 bases from V and 2 bases from J, with 16 bases in between. Per germline, CDR1 DFQATT and CDR2 SNEGSKA (reference sequence). The CDR3 is 15 residues long. In nucleotides, the CDR3 is TGCAGTGCTCGCTCCAACACTGGAGGCAATCAGCCCCAGCATTTT. This translates into CSARSNTGGNQPQHF.

The sample holds a few counts of this clonotype. The chain couples TRBV27 to TRBJ2-1, with 10 bases aligning to TRBD2. Per the germline V gene, CDR1 is MNHEY and CDR2 is SMNVEV (reference sequence). This CDR3 has 16 amino acids. V lost 7 bases, J lost 3 bases, and 9 bases stayed unmatched. DNA for the CDR3: TGTGCCAGCAACCCAGTAGCGGGGGGCCTCTACAATGAGCAGTTCTTC. The encoded protein is CASNPVAGGLYNEQFF.

The chain links TRBV7-9 to TRBJ1-1; D unclear. CDR3 size: 16 residues. Germline V CDR1 and CDR2: SEHNR, FQNEAQ (reference sequence). Deletions cut 5 bases from V and 0 bases from J, with 16 bases between. The CDR3: CASSPSGLALNTEAFF. DNA of the CDR3: TGTGCCAGCAGCCCCTCAGGCCTCGCCCTGAACACTGAAGCTTTCTTT.

This clonotype was seen a few times. The conserved closing phenylalanine or tryptophan is absent in this CDR3, likely reflecting a read error. V gene TRBV12-3 or TRBV12-4 combines with J gene TRBJ1-1, with a possible D match to TRBD1 (5 bases). The CDR3 totals 14 residues. V gave up 3 bases and J gave up 0 bases, with 8 bases separating them. Written as DNA, the CDR3 is TGTGCCAGCAGTTTGGGGGATATGAACACTGAAGCTTTCCTT. It translates to CASSLGDMNTEAFL.

This clonotype has ten or more counts. The chain combines TRBV9 with TRBJ2-3, with D unclear. The V gene lost 3 bases and the J gene lost 2 bases, with 13 bases spanning the gap. The CDR3 contains 15 residues. Per germline, CDR1 SGDLS and CDR2 YYNGEE. CDR3 DNA sequence: TGTGCCAGCAGCGGGGATGATACAACCACAGATACGCAGTATTTT. It codes for CASSGDDTTTDTQYF.

This clonotype came up many times. J is TRBJ1-4 and V is TRBV6-6, with D unclear. Trimming shortened V by 2 bases and J by 4 bases, and 8 bases separated the two germline ends. The CDR3 consists of 14 residues. Looked up from germline, CDR1 is MNHNY and CDR2 is SVGAGI (reference sequence). The DNA for the CDR3 is TGTGCCAGCAGTTACGGAGGGATTAATGAAAAACTGTTTTTT. It codes for CASSYGGINEKLFF.

This sequence joins TRBV20-1 and TRBJ1-2, with TRBD1 as a possible D gene (5 bases). Germline CDR1 is DFQATT and CDR2 is SNEGSKA (reference sequence). With 5 bases removed from V and 6 bases from J, the gap between germline ends came to 16 bases. The length of the CDR3 is 13 residues. The CDR3 spells CSARPPGRDGYTF. DNA of the CDR3: TGCAGTGCTCGTCCACCGGGCAGGGATGGCTACACCTTC.

The chain employs TRBV6-6 and TRBJ2-1; D unclear. The V gene lost 4 bases and the J gene lost 6 bases, with 16 bases spanning the gap. CDR3 length: 15 amino acids. Germline values: CDR1 MNHNY, CDR2 SVGAGI (reference sequence). The CDR3 DNA reads TGTGCCAGCAGTTTAATCCAGCTCGTAGGCAATGAGCAGTTCTTC. Amino acid sequence: CASSLIQLVGNEQFF.

At least ten counts were recorded for this clonotype. The J gene is TRBJ2-1, the V gene TRBV27, with D possibly being TRBD1 or TRBD2 (6 bases each). Germline V CDR1 and CDR2: MNHEY, SMNVEV (reference sequence). The CDR3 runs to 15 residues. V was pared by 4 bases and J by 7 bases, with 17 bases between. The CDR3 region is CASSSGGGPSNEQFF. In DNA form, the CDR3 reads TGTGCCAGCAGTTCCGGTGGGGGGCCGAGTAATGAGCAGTTCTTC.

This chain links TRBV6-2 or TRBV6-3 with TRBJ2-4; D is possibly TRBD2 (5 bases). The CDR3 has 16 amino acids. Germline loops: CDR1 MNHEY, CDR2 SVGEGT. V gave up 2 bases and J gave up 0 bases, with 11 bases separating them. The CDR3 sequence: CASSYKDLVAKNIQYF. The CDR3, as DNA: TGTGCCAGCAGTTACAAGGACTTAGTAGCCAAAAACATTCAGTACTTC.

This clonotype was observed many times. The chain couples TRBV20-1 to TRBJ1-1, with D possibly matching TRBD1 (5 bases). CDR3 length: 14 amino acids. Germline V gene lookup returns CDR1 DFQATT and CDR2 SNEGSKA (reference sequence). The ends were cut back, 0 bases at V and 3 bases at J, with 11 bases in the middle. CDR3 nucleotides: TGCAGTGCTAGAGACTCAGGGAGGGACACTGAAGCTTTCTTT. This encodes CSARDSGRDTEAFF.

This clonotype was observed many times. CDR3 nucleotides: TGCAGCGCCACCAGGGACTACTCCTACGAGCAGTACTTC. Its protein product is CSATRDYSYEQYF. The V call is TRBV29-1, the J call TRBJ2-7, with 7 bases fitting TRBD2. The CDR3 runs to 13 residues. Germline CDR1 SQVTM, CDR2 ANQGSEA. With 7 bases clipped from V and 0 bases from J, the junction kept 6 bases outside the gene matches.

This clonotype was recorded a few times. V and J are TRBV6-5 and TRBJ2-4; TRBD2 agrees at 7 bases. Germline trimming cut 5 bases from V and 2 bases from J; bases unmatched to any gene: 6. This CDR3 has 15 amino acids. CDR1 and CDR2 from the germline V gene are MNHEY and SVGAGI. CDR3 sequence: CASSRSGVTKNIQYF. In DNA form, the CDR3 reads TGTGCCAGCAGTCGAAGCGGGGTAACCAAAAACATTCAGTACTTC.

The genes are TRBV12-5 and TRBJ1-1, with 7 bases lining up with TRBD1. The CDR3 contains 12 residues. Germline CDR1 reads LGHNT; CDR2 reads FRNRAP. The V and J ends lost 5 bases and 11 bases, in that order; junction bases with no gene match: 8. The CDR3 nucleotides read TGTGCTAGTGGTCTCTCCGGGACAGCCGCTTTCTTT. Protein: CASGLSGTAAFF.

This clonotype was seen more than once but under ten times. The chain recombines TRBV10-3 with TRBJ2-7, with 14 bases fitting TRBD2. CDR3 size: 13 residues. The V segment lost 11 bases and the J segment 3 bases; nucleotides outside the gene matches: 3. Germline lookup yields CDR1 ENHRY and CDR2 SYGVKD. The CDR3 coding sequence is TGTGCCGTGGGACTAGCGGGGGACTACGAGCAGTACTTC. Protein sequence: CAVGLAGDYEQYF.

This clonotype occurred a few times. The chain links TRBV20-1 to TRBJ2-1, with TRBD2 matching over 11 bases. The germline V gene encodes CDR1 DFQATT and CDR2 SNEGSKA (reference sequence). CDR3 length: 18 residues. After removal of 6 bases from V and 4 bases from J, the junction contained 17 bases not matched to a gene. The CDR3 here is CSAHSVASGGRNYNEQFF. CDR3 DNA: TGCAGTGCGCACAGCGTGGCTAGCGGGGGGAGGAATTACAATGAGCAGTTCTTC.